The entry that follows covers one T cell receptor beta chain sequence. The target antigen is unknown. Generated by immunoSEQ multiplex PCR, the TCRdb table keeps only in-frame clones and is missing some. The sample lists fewer than 15,000 clones; about 78% were seen once. This record comes from a study of OX40 agonist ivuxolimab in advanced cancers. Broader study findings: Near-lowest levels of clonal expansion characterized partial responders at 0.1-3.0 mg/kg. At 0.1 to 3.0 mg/kg and by week 6, clonal expansion occurred in CD4+ and CD8+ blood T cells.

The CDR3 covers 13 residues. V lost 5 bases and J 1 base, leaving 10 bases between the germline ends. Germline V lookup: CDR1 SGHRS, CDR2 YFSETQ. Sequenced here: CD4+ or CD8+ T cells sorted from blood, sampled in a trial of the OX40 agonist ivuxolimab. The V call is TRBV5-1, the J call TRBJ2-7; D ambiguous. The clonotype originates from an adult with an advanced solid tumor such as melanoma, head and neck, liver or kidney cancer. The CDR3 spells CASSLPESYEQYF. The CDR3 nucleotides read TGCGCCAGCAGTTTACCGGAGTCCTACGAGCAGTACTTC.